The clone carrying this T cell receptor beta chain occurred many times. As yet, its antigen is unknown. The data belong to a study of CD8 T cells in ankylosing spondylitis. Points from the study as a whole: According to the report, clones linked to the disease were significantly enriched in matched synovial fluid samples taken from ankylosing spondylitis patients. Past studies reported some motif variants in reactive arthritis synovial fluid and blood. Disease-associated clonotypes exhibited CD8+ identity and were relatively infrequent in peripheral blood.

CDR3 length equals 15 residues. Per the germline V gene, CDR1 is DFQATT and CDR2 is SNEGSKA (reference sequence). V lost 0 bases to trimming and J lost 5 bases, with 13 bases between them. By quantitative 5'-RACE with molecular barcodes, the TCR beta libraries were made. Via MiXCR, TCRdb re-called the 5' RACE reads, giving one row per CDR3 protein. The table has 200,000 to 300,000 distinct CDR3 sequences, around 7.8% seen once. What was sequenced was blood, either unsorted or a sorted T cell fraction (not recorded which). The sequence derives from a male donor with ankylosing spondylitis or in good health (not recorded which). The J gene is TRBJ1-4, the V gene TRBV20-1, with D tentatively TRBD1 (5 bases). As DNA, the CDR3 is TGCAGTGCTAGAGACGGGGCAGGCTTAAATGAAAAACTGTTTTTT. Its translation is CSARDGAGLNEKLFF.